This TCR beta chain originates from a study of identical twins. This clonotype was found a few times. Its target is not known. TCRdb ran MiXCR on the 5' RACE reads and lists one entry per CDR3 protein. The profile shows 240,000 or so distinct CDR3 sequences, more than 9% of them singletons. Unmatched junction bases numbered 11, after V lost 4 bases and J lost 4 bases. CDR1 is PRHDT and CDR2 is FYEKMQ in the germline V gene (reference sequence). The CDR3 runs 17 residues. Study-level points and caveats: Analyses of zero insertions could be partly confounded by invariant MAIT and iNKT cells. Out-of-frame beta chain sequences displayed weaker excess sharing between twins. Rather than following the same donors, the conclusions depended on cross-sectional statistical analysis.

The sequence derives from a man aged 45-65 years in good health. This chain uses TRBV13 with TRBJ1-3; 9 bases align to TRBD1. The sequenced sample was memory T cells sorted from blood. The DNA for the CDR3 is TGTGCCAGCAGCTCCCCGGGACAGGGCCTGGGAGGAAACACCATATATTTT. As protein: CASSSPGQGLGGNTIYF.